Following are 21 T cell receptor beta chains from one sample sequenced in a study of T-cell memory formation after mild COVID-19. TCRdb processed the 5' RACE reads anew with MiXCR; each CDR3 protein has one entry. The sample lists 250,000 or so distinct CDR3 sequences, 8.5% to 9.5% seen once, with roughly a fifth in the top ten. The source material was PBMCs or a T cell subset sorted from them (not recorded which). The receptor set was obtained from a man younger than 35 who had mild COVID-19 (a few samples of this study predate the infection). Cell type and time point are not known.

This clonotype was observed a few times. CDR3 coding DNA: TGTGCCAGCTCACCAGGAGAGAACTACGAGCAGTACTTC. This translates into CASSPGENYEQYF. This chain connects TRBV18 to TRBJ2-7; D gene unclear. Germline CDR1 is KGHSH and CDR2 is LQKENI. Deletions cut 2 bases from V and 3 bases from J, with 8 bases between. The CDR3 length is 13 residues.

In its sample, this clonotype was seen a few times. The chain is built from TRBV7-2 and TRBJ2-5, with TRBD1 matching over 7 bases. Per the germline V gene, CDR1 is SGHTA and CDR2 is FQGNSA. This CDR3 comprises 15 residues. V lost 5 bases and J lost 5; bases outside the gene matches: 11. The CDR3 bases are TGTGCCAGCAGCCCCCAGACAGGGCTAGAGGAGACCCAGTACTTC. Translated: CASSPQTGLEETQYF.

This rearrangement joins TRBV6-1 to TRBJ2-3; no clear D gene. This CDR3 is built from 13 residues. Germline lookup yields CDR1 MNHNS and CDR2 SASEGT. V was clipped by 3 bases and J by 7 bases, with 11 bases between them. The CDR3 is CASSEGIANTQYF. CDR3 in DNA: TGTGCCAGCAGTGAGGGTATCGCAAATACGCAGTATTTT.

This chain connects TRBV5-1 to TRBJ1-6; D possibly corresponds to TRBD1 (5 bases). With 0 bases removed from V and 5 bases from J, the gap between germline ends came to 9 bases. This CDR3 is built from 15 residues. Germline-derived CDR1 and CDR2 are SGHRS and YFSETQ. The CDR3 protein is CASSLGGTNNSPLHF. CDR3 in DNA: TGCGCCAGCAGCTTGGGAGGGACGAATAATTCACCCCTCCACTTT.

This clonotype has more than one count but fewer than ten. The rearrangement links TRBV12-5 to TRBJ1-5, with D uncertain. This CDR3 region has 13 residues. Germline values: CDR1 LGHNT, CDR2 FRNRAP. Trimming pared 1 base from V and 4 bases from J, leaving 5 bases between. The CDR3 here is CASGLGLNQPQHF. CDR3 DNA sequence: TGTGCTAGTGGTTTGGGTCTGAATCAGCCCCAGCATTTT.

The rearrangement links TRBV7-9 to TRBJ2-2; a possible D gene is TRBD2 (6 bases). V dropped 6 bases and J dropped 6 bases, with 11 bases sitting between them. CDR3 length: 13 amino acids. CDR1 is SEHNR and CDR2 is FQNEAQ in the germline V gene (reference sequence). CDR3 in DNA: TGTGCCAGCAGTCGGACTATGGCCGGGGAGCTGTTTTTT. Protein product: CASSRTMAGELFF.

The sample holds many counts of this clonotype. This chain connects TRBV6-2 or TRBV6-3 to TRBJ2-5; 8 nucleotides line up with TRBD1. CDR3 length: 14 residues. Germline loops: CDR1 MNHEY, CDR2 SVGEGT. The V segment lost 7 bases and the J segment 5 bases; nucleotides outside the gene matches: 9. In nucleotides, the CDR3 is TGTGCCAGCAATGACAGGGGATTGAGGGAGACCCAGTACTTC. Translation gives CASNDRGLRETQYF.

V is TRBV7-8 and J is TRBJ1-1; a weak D match, TRBD1 (5 bases). V was pared by 5 bases and J by 8 bases, with 21 bases between. Germline V gene lookup returns CDR1 SGHVS and CDR2 FQNEAQ. The length of the CDR3 is 15 residues. CDR3 in amino acids: CASSPLKGTSREAFF. DNA for the CDR3: TGTGCCAGCAGCCCCCTAAAGGGGACCTCCCGGGAAGCTTTCTTT.

The chain recombines TRBV4-3 with TRBJ2-6; no clear D gene. This CDR3 has 20 amino acids. Germline CDR1 LGHNA, CDR2 YSLEER. The V and J ends lost 0 bases and 0 bases respectively, with 18 bases between them. CDR3 amino acids: CASSQDPGPNWVSGANVLTF. The CDR3 DNA reads as TGCGCCAGCAGCCAAGATCCCGGACCGAATTGGGTCTCTGGGGCCAACGTCCTGACTTTC.

This clonotype was detected ten times or more. The V gene is TRBV5-6, the J gene TRBJ2-7; perhaps D is TRBD1 or TRBD2 (5 bases each). The CDR3 extends over 14 amino acids. The germline V gene encodes CDR1 SGHDT and CDR2 YYEEEE. Trimming removed 3 bases at V and 3 bases at J, with 13 bases between. The chain's CDR3 is CASSSSGTDYEQYV. CDR3 in DNA: TGTGCCAGCAGCTCTTCCGGGACCGACTACGAGCAGTACGTC.

This clonotype was found many times. The V gene is TRBV4-3, the J gene TRBJ2-2, with 9 positions matching TRBD1. Germline CDR1 is LGHNA and CDR2 is YSLEER. The CDR3 contains 16 residues. The V gene end was trimmed by 1 base and the J gene end by 6 bases; junction bases not matched to a gene: 6. The chain's CDR3 is CASSQADRGWAGELFF. For the CDR3, the DNA is TGCGCCAGCAGCCAAGCGGACAGGGGATGGGCCGGGGAGCTGTTTTTT.

This sequence joins TRBV7-2 and TRBJ2-7; 7 positions match TRBD2. The V segment lost 5 bases and the J segment 1 base; nucleotides outside the gene matches: 8. CDR1 and CDR2 from the germline V gene are SGHTA and FQGNSA. The CDR3 extends over 15 amino acids. Written as DNA, the CDR3 is TGTGCCAGCAGCCGGCTTGGGGGGGAGTCCTACGAGCAGTACTTC. Translated: CASSRLGGESYEQYF.

The chain is built from TRBV12-3 or TRBV12-4 and TRBJ2-5; D perhaps matches TRBD2 (5 bases). The CDR3 consists of 12 residues. V was shortened by 4 bases and J by 4 bases, with 7 bases between the two germline ends. Written as DNA, the CDR3 is TGTGCCAGCAGTTGGACTGTAGAGACCCAGTACTTC. It codes for CASSWTVETQYF.

This clonotype was counted a few times. The rearrangement joins TRBV20-1 to TRBJ2-7, with D tentatively TRBD2 (6 bases). Between the trimmed V and J ends, which lost 2 bases and 13 bases, there was a span of 18 bases. Germline assignment: CDR1 DFQATT and CDR2 SNEGSKA (reference sequence). This CDR3 is 12 amino acids long. This CDR3 reads CSARPPGGGVYF. CDR3 bases: TGCAGTGCTAGACCTCCTGGTGGCGGGGTCTACTTC.

This clonotype has only a few counts. V usage is TRBV6-5 and J usage is TRBJ2-2, with D maybe TRBD1 (6 bases). CDR1 is MNHEY and CDR2 is SVGAGI in the germline V gene. The V end lost 5 bases, the J end lost 1 base, and 11 bases lay between the germline ends. The CDR3 runs to 15 residues. The CDR3 nucleotides are TGTGCCAGCAGTACTAGACAGGTGAACACCGGGGAGCTGTTTTTT. It specifies CASSTRQVNTGELFF.

V gene TRBV5-1 combines with J gene TRBJ2-5, with D tentatively TRBD2 (5 bases). The CDR3 has 16 residues. V was clipped by 5 bases and J by 2 bases, with 19 bases between them. The germline V gene encodes CDR1 SGHRS and CDR2 YFSETQ. CDR3 loop: CASSRSVGAAQETQYF. In DNA form, the CDR3 reads TGCGCCAGCAGTCGGTCAGTAGGAGCGGCTCAAGAGACCCAGTACTTC.

The V gene is TRBV7-2, the J gene TRBJ2-1; tentative D call: TRBD2 (5 bases). From germline, CDR1 is SGHTA and CDR2 FQGNSA. CDR3 size: 16 residues. The V end lost 0 bases, the J end lost 5 bases, and 14 bases lay between the germline ends. CDR3 sequence: CASSLAQSGFNNEQFF. CDR3 in DNA: TGTGCCAGCAGCTTAGCCCAATCGGGGTTTAACAATGAGCAGTTCTTC.

This chain joins TRBV11-2 and TRBJ1-4; 9 nucleotides line up with TRBD1. CDR1 and CDR2 (germline): SGHAT, FQNNGV. This CDR3 has 14 residues. V dropped 3 bases and J dropped 5; count of bases not matched to a gene: 1. In DNA form, the CDR3 reads TGTGCCAGCAGCTTCGGGACAGGGAATGAAAAACTGTTTTTT. Translation gives CASSFGTGNEKLFF.

The chain carries TRBV4-3 and TRBJ2-1; D unresolved. The V end was cut by 0 bases, the J end by 7 bases, with 16 bases between. The CDR3 length is 16 residues. Germline V lookup: CDR1 LGHNA, CDR2 YSLEER. The CDR3 here is CASSQEGFPFSNEQFF. DNA of the CDR3: TGCGCCAGCAGCCAAGAAGGCTTTCCCTTTAGTAATGAGCAGTTCTTC.

The J gene is TRBJ2-5, the V gene TRBV4-3; 10 positions match TRBD2. J gave up 4 bases and V 1 base, and 9 bases lay outside the gene matches. Germline V gene sequence: CDR1 LGHNA, CDR2 YSLEER. The CDR3 sequence is 17 residues long. The CDR3 region has the DNA TGCGCCAGCAGCCAAGTCCCCATCGTAGCGGGAGGAGAGACCCAGTACTTC. As protein: CASSQVPIVAGGETQYF.

The chain couples TRBV18 to TRBJ1-1; the D is unclear. CDR3 length: 15 residues. CDR1 is KGHSH and CDR2 is LQKENI in the germline V gene. V gave up 2 bases and J gave up 2 bases, with 12 bases separating them. Here the CDR3 DNA reads TGTGCCAGCTCACCAATCTCTGGAGGTAACACTGAAGCTTTCTTT. Translated, it gives CASSPISGGNTEAFF.